Each of the 20 T cell receptor beta chains below was sequenced from the same sample in a study of T cells in tuberculosis. TCRdb's copy holds only in-frame clones and misses some; the assay was immunoSEQ multiplex PCR. The profile shows tens of thousands of clones, about 90% of them singletons. This sample's time point: new active TB diagnosis, blood taken before or within 7 days of starting treatment. The sequencing used PBMCs, collected at tuberculosis diagnosis. Source of these receptors: an adult with tuberculosis.

This clone has only one observation. CDR3 in amino acids: CASSPPRAGYTGELFF. CDR3 in DNA: TGTGCCAGTAGTCCTCCCCGGGCAGGGTACACCGGGGAGCTGTTTTTT. The chain carries TRBV19 and TRBJ2-2; perhaps TRBD1 as D (5 bases). From germline, CDR1 is LNHDA and CDR2 SQIVND (reference sequence). This CDR3 is 16 amino acids long. V dropped 5 bases and J dropped 3 bases, with 16 bases sitting between them.

J is TRBJ2-1 and V is TRBV19; 7 positions agree with TRBD1. CDR3 length: 18 amino acids. From germline, CDR1 is LNHDA and CDR2 SQIVND (reference sequence). V trimming: 1 base; J trimming: 5 bases; junction bases outside the gene matches: 14. The CDR3 region has the DNA TGTGCCAGTAGTATAGGCCACCCGACGACAGGGACCAACAATGAGCAGTTCTTC. It specifies CASSIGHPTTGTNNEQFF.

J is TRBJ2-2 and V is TRBV6-5, with 9 bases identical to TRBD1. There are 16 residues in the CDR3. CDR1 MNHEY and CDR2 SVGAGI come from the germline V gene. Unmatched junction bases numbered 6, after V lost 2 bases and J lost 5 bases. This CDR3 is CASSYIGQGFTGELFF. CDR3 DNA sequence: TGTGCCAGCAGTTACATAGGACAGGGGTTTACCGGGGAGCTGTTTTTT.

The chain joins TRBV4-3 to TRBJ2-7; TRBD2 matches 7 bases. Per the germline V gene, CDR1 is LGHNA and CDR2 is YSLEER. The J segment lost 2 bases and the V segment lost 4 bases, leaving 5 bases of the junction unmatched. The CDR3 length is 14 residues. The CDR3 here is CASSPAGVTYEQYF. CDR3 nucleotide sequence: TGCGCCAGCAGCCCGGCGGGAGTTACCTACGAGCAGTACTTC.

The V and J genes are TRBV6-1 and TRBJ2-1; a weak D match, TRBD1 (5 bases). Germline V lookup: CDR1 MNHNS, CDR2 SASEGT. Trimming removed 2 bases from V and 9 bases from J, with 17 bases in between. The CDR3 extends over 15 amino acids. CDR3 sequence reads: CASSETGFRFGEQFF. The CDR3, as DNA: TGTGCCAGCAGTGAAACAGGTTTCCGGTTCGGTGAGCAGTTCTTC.

This clone has just a few counts. CDR3 coding DNA: TGTGCCAGTAGCGTTCCGGGACAGCGAAACACCGGGGAGCTGTTTTTT. Amino acids: CASSVPGQRNTGELFF. The chain recombines TRBV19 with TRBJ2-2; the match to TRBD1 covers 7 bases. Unmatched junction bases numbered 9, after V lost 6 bases and J lost 2 bases. There are 16 residues in the CDR3. CDR1 and CDR2 (germline): LNHDA, SQIVND (reference sequence). Combining the CDR3 with reference TRBV19 and TRBJ2-2 gives the whole variable domain DGGITQSPKYLFRKEGQNVTLSCEQNLNHDAMYWYRQDPGQGLRLIYYSQIVNDFQKGDIAEGYSVSREKKESFPLTVTSAQKNPTAFYLCASSVPGQRNTGELFFGEGSRLTVL.

This chain uses TRBV5-1 with TRBJ1-2, with 7 bases identical to TRBD1. V lost 1 base to trimming and J lost 4 bases; unmatched junction nucleotides: 7. CDR1 and CDR2 from the germline V gene are SGHRS and YFSETQ. The CDR3 runs 15 residues. The CDR3 coding sequence is TGCGCCAGCAGCTTGCGAGGGGGCGCAGGCTATGGCTACACCTTC. Translation gives CASSLRGGAGYGYTF.

The chain recombines TRBV10-2 with TRBJ2-1; D is undetermined. V lost 7 bases and J lost 5, with 15 bases in between. CDR3 length: 14 amino acids. CDR1 WSHSY and CDR2 SAAADI come from the germline V gene. The CDR3 DNA sequence: TGCGCCAGCACCGGTCCGGCGCTAGACAATGAGCAGTTCTTC. Translating it yields CASTGPALDNEQFF.

The chain is built from TRBV9 and TRBJ2-7; 7 bases are a match to TRBD2. Germline V gives CDR1 SGDLS, CDR2 YYNGEE. The V segment lost 2 bases and the J segment 0 bases; nucleotides outside the gene matches: 2. The CDR3 consists of 14 residues. CDR3 DNA sequence: TGTGCCAGCAGCGTGGGGACTATCTCCTACGAGCAGTACTTC. This sequence encodes CASSVGTISYEQYF.

V and J are TRBV7-2 and TRBJ2-3, with D maybe TRBD1 (5 bases). The germline V gene has CDR1 SGHTA and CDR2 FQGNSA. Trimming stripped 4 bases from V and 5 bases from J, with 16 bases between. This CDR3 comprises 15 residues. DNA for the CDR3: TGTGCCAGCAGCTCCCGGGCAGGGTTGGGAGATACGCAGTATTTT. Its protein product is CASSSRAGLGDTQYF.

V gene TRBV30 combines with J gene TRBJ2-1; 8 bases line up with TRBD2. This CDR3 is built from 15 residues. Germline-derived CDR1 and CDR2 are GTSNPN and SVGIG (reference sequence). V shed 0 bases, J shed 7 bases, and the junction held 8 bases outside the gene matches. The CDR3 sequence: CAWSVLPGGVNEQFF. DNA of the CDR3: TGTGCCTGGAGTGTACTTCCGGGGGGGGTAAATGAGCAGTTCTTC.

The chain combines TRBV5-4 with TRBJ2-1; no clear D. V was trimmed by 3 bases and J by 9 bases, leaving 7 bases between them. This CDR3 region has 11 residues. Germline CDR1 reads SGHNT; CDR2 reads YYREEE (reference sequence). The CDR3, as DNA: TGTGCCAGCAGCTCTGTCGGTGAGCAGTTCTTC. Translated, it gives CASSSVGEQFF.

V gene TRBV30 combines with J gene TRBJ2-7; 11 bases align to TRBD2. The CDR3 length is 15 residues. The V gene end was trimmed by 4 bases and the J gene end by 6 bases; junction bases not matched to a gene: 11. CDR1 and CDR2 (germline): GTSNPN, SVGIG (reference sequence). The CDR3 DNA follows: TGTGCCTGGACCCCCCGGGGACTAGCGGTTGGCGAGCAGTACTTC. Amino acids: CAWTPRGLAVGEQYF.

The J gene is TRBJ1-2, the V gene TRBV5-6; 9 positions match TRBD1. With 4 bases clipped from V and 6 bases from J, the junction kept 10 bases outside the gene matches. The length of the CDR3 is 15 residues. The V gene's germline CDR1 is SGHDT and CDR2 YYEEEE. CDR3 region: CASSPPGTGSHGYTF. In nucleotides, the CDR3 is TGTGCCAGCAGCCCCCCGGGGACAGGGAGCCATGGCTACACCTTC.

V and J are TRBV7-2 and TRBJ2-7; TRBD1 agrees at 9 bases. Germline V gives CDR1 SGHTA, CDR2 FQGNSA. The length of the CDR3 is 15 residues. J was trimmed by 4 bases and V by 5 bases; bases with no gene match: 9. CDR3 nucleotide sequence: TGTGCCAGCAGCCGGCCGGGACAGGGAATTTACGAGCAGTACTTC. Translating it yields CASSRPGQGIYEQYF.

The gene calls are TRBV20-1 and TRBJ2-7; D is unclear. Germline CDR1 reads DFQATT; CDR2 reads SNEGSKA (reference sequence). V was trimmed by 5 bases and J by 1 base, leaving 6 bases between them. This CDR3 is 11 amino acids long. CDR3 sequence (DNA): TGCAGTGCTTACCGGTCCTACGAGCAGTACTTC. It specifies CSAYRSYEQYF.

This chain uses TRBV6-5 with TRBJ1-5; D may be TRBD1 (5 bases). Deletions cut 2 bases from V and 4 bases from J, with 6 bases between. Germline CDR1 and CDR2: MNHEY and SVGAGI. This CDR3 has 13 amino acids. CDR3 sequence reads: CASSYGGNQPQHF. The CDR3 DNA reads as TGTGCCAGCAGTTACGGGGGGAATCAGCCCCAGCATTTT.

The chain combines TRBV7-2 with TRBJ2-7, with a tentative D call TRBD2 (7 bases). The CDR3 runs 17 residues. CDR1 and CDR2 (germline): SGHTA, FQGNSA. Trimming cost V 1 base and J 2 bases, with 18 bases left between them. The CDR3 DNA reads TGTGCCAGCAGCTTAGGGTTCGGGGGGCTAGGGGCCTACGAGCAGTACTTC. This gives the protein CASSLGFGGLGAYEQYF.

The rearrangement joins TRBV18 to TRBJ2-6; 8 bases match TRBD2. The CDR3 runs 16 residues. Germline V CDR1 and CDR2: KGHSH, LQKENI. J was trimmed by 0 bases and V by 10 bases; bases with no gene match: 8. The DNA for the CDR3 is TGTGCCACCCGGGGGGGGAACCTCTCTGGGGCCAACGTCCTGACTTTC. Translated, it gives CATRGGNLSGANVLTF.

This clone is a singleton in its sample. V is TRBV5-1 and J is TRBJ1-1, with 8 positions matching TRBD1. The CDR3 runs 15 residues. V lost 5 bases to trimming and J lost 1 base; unmatched junction nucleotides: 7. The germline V gene has CDR1 SGHRS and CDR2 YFSETQ. The CDR3 sequence: CASSSGGAANTEAFF. As DNA, the CDR3 is TGCGCCAGCAGTTCAGGGGGCGCGGCGAACACTGAAGCTTTCTTT.